The T cell receptor beta chain described here comes from a study of T cells in Graves' hyperthyroidism and ophthalmopathy. TCR beta CDR3 regions were amplified from RNA. With the HTBI primer set, the TCR CDR3 went through a first round of RT-PCR. Each CDR3 protein is one row after TCRdb ran MiXCR on the multiplex PCR reads. This sample has hundreds of thousands of distinct CDR3 sequences, with roughly 14% found just once. The V and J ends lost 0 bases and 1 base respectively, with 11 bases between them. The CDR3 extends over 15 amino acids. Germline-derived CDR1 and CDR2 are SGDLS and YYNGEE. A few counts support this clonotype.

The V and J genes are TRBV9 and TRBJ2-7; D might be TRBD1 or TRBD2, each matching 5 bases. The TCR sequence derives from a man aged 18 to 35 with Graves' ophthalmopathy. Sequenced sample: blood. The CDR3 coding sequence is TGTGCCAGCAGCGTAGGGGGGAGCGCTTCCTACGAGCAGTACTTC. This encodes CASSVGGSASYEQYF.